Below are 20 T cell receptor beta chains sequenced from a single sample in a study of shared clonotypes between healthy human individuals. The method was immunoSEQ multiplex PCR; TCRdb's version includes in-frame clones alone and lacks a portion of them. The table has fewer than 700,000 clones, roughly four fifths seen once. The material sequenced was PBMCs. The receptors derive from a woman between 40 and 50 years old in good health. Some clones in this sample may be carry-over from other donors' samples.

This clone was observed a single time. CDR3 sequence (DNA): TGTGCCAGCAGCCCCCTGACTAGCGGGACCCCGGGCAGCATGGACGAGCAGTACTTC. Encoded protein: CASSPLTSGTPGSMDEQYF. This chain uses TRBV14 with TRBJ2-7; 11 bases are shared with TRBD2. Germline V gives CDR1 SGHDN, CDR2 FVKESK. The V gene end was trimmed by 4 bases and the J gene end by 5 bases; junction bases not matched to a gene: 19. The CDR3 contains 19 residues.

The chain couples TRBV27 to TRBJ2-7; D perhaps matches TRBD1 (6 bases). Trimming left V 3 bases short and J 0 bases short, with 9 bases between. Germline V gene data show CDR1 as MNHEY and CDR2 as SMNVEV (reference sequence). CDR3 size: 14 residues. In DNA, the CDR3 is TGTGCCAGCAGTTTCGGGGACACCTCCTACGAGCAGTACTTC. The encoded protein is CASSFGDTSYEQYF.

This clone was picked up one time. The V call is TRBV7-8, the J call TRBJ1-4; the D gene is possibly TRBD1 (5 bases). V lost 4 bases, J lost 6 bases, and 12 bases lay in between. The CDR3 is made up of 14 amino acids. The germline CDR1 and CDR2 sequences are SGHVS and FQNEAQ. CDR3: CASSYGGFDEKLFF. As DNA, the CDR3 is TGTGCCAGCAGCTATGGGGGGTTTGATGAAAAACTGTTTTTT.

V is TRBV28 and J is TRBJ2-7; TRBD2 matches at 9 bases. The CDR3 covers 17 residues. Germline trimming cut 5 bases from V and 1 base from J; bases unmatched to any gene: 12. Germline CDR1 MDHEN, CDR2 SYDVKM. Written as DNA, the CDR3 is TGTGCCAGCAGTGCAGCCGGGACTAGCCGGAATTCCTACGAGCAGTACTTC. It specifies CASSAAGTSRNSYEQYF.

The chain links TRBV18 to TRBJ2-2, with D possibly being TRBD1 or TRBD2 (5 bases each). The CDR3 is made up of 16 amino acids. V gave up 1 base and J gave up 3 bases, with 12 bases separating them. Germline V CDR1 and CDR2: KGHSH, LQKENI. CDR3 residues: CASSPLGAPDTGELFF. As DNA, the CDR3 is TGTGCCAGCTCACCACTCGGGGCCCCGGACACCGGGGAGCTGTTTTTT.

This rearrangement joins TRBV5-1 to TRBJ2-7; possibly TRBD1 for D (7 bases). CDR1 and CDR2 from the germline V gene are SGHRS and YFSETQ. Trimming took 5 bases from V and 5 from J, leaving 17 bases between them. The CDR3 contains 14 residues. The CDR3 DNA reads TGCGCCAGCAGAGGACTACAGGGGAGCAACGAGCAGTACTTC. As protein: CASRGLQGSNEQYF.

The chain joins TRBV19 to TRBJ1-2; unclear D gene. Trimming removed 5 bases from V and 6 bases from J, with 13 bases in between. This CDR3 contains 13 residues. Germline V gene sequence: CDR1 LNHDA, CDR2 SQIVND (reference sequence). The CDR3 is CASSPSLGDGYTF. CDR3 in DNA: TGTGCCAGTAGTCCATCCTTGGGTGATGGCTACACCTTC.

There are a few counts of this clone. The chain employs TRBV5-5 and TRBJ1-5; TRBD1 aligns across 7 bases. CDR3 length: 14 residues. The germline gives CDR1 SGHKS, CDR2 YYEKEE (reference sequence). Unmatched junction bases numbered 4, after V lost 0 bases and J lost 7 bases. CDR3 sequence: CASSLALTGQPQHF. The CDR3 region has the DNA TGTGCCAGCAGCTTGGCGCTGACAGGGCAGCCCCAGCATTTT.

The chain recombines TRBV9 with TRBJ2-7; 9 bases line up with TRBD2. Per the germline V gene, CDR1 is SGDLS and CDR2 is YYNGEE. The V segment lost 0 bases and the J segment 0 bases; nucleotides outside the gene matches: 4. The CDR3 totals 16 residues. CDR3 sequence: CASSVGLAGSSYEQYF. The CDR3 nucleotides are TGTGCCAGCAGCGTAGGGCTAGCGGGGAGCTCCTACGAGCAGTACTTC.

CDR3 nucleotides: TGTGCCAGCAGCCAAGAGTGGGGCGGGGGGGCAACTAATGAAAAACTGTTTTTT. This encodes CASSQEWGGGATNEKLFF. The rearrangement joins TRBV4-2 to TRBJ1-4, with D perhaps TRBD1 (5 bases). Trimming left V 0 bases short and J 0 bases short, with 14 bases between. CDR3 length: 18 residues. Germline CDR1 reads LGHNA; CDR2 reads YNFKEQ.

CDR3 coding DNA: TGTGCCAGTAGTTTCCGAGCTAGCGGGACCCCCTACGAGCAGTACTTC. This codes for CASSFRASGTPYEQYF. The chain combines TRBV19 with TRBJ2-7; TRBD2 matches at 9 bases. This CDR3 spans 16 amino acids. V dropped 5 bases and J dropped 2; count of bases not matched to a gene: 10. The germline V gene encodes CDR1 LNHDA and CDR2 SQIVND (reference sequence).

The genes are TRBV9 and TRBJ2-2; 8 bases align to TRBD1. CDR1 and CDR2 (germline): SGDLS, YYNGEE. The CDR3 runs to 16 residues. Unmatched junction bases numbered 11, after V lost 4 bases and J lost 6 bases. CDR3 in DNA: TGTGCCAGCAGCACAGGACAGGGTCCCGACGCCGGGGAGCTGTTTTTT. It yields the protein CASSTGQGPDAGELFF. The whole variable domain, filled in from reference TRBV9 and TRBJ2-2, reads DSGVTQTPKHLITATGQRVTLRCSPRSGDLSVYWYQQSLDQGLQFLIQYYNGEERAKGNILERFSAQQFPDLHSELNLSSLELGDSALYFCASSTGQGPDAGELFFGEGSRLTVL.

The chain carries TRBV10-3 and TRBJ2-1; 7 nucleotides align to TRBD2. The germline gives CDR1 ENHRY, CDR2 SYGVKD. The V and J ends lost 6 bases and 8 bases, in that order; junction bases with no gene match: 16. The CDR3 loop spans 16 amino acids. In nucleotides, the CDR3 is TGTGCCATCAGACCTTGGGCTAGCGGAGAGGCGGATGAGCAGTTCTTC. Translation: CAIRPWASGEADEQFF.

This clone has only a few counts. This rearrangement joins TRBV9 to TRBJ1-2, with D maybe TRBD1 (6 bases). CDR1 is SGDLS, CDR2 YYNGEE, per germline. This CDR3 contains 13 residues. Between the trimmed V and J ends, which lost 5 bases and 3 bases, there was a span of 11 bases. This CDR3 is CASRGDTYYGYTF. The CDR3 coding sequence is TGTGCCAGCAGGGGGGACACCTACTATGGCTACACCTTC.

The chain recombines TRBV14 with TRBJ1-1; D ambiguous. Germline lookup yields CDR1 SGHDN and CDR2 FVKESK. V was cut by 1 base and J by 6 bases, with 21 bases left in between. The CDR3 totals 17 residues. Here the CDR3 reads CASSQVGGGVPKAEAFF. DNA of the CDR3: TGTGCCAGCAGCCAAGTGGGAGGTGGGGTCCCTAAGGCTGAAGCTTTCTTT.

CDR3 DNA: TGCGCCACCGAGGTGGGGACCAACTACGAGCAGTACTTC. Residues: CATEVGTNYEQYF. The genes are TRBV10-2 and TRBJ2-7; D is possibly TRBD1 or TRBD2 (5 bases each). The CDR3 is made up of 13 amino acids. V was cut by 10 bases and J by 3 bases, with 16 bases left in between. The germline gives CDR1 WSHSY, CDR2 SAAADI.

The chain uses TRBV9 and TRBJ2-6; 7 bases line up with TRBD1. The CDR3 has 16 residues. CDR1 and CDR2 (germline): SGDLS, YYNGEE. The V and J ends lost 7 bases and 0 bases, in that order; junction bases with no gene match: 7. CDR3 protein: CASEGTDSSGANVLTF. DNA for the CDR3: TGTGCCAGCGAAGGGACAGATTCCTCTGGGGCCAACGTCCTGACTTTC.

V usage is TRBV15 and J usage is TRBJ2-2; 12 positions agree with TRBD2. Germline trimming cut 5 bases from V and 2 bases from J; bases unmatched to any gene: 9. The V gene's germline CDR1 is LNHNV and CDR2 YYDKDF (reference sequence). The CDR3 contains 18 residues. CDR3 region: CATSGTGLAGINTGELFF. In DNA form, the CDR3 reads TGTGCCACCAGCGGAACGGGACTAGCGGGCATAAACACCGGGGAGCTGTTTTTT.

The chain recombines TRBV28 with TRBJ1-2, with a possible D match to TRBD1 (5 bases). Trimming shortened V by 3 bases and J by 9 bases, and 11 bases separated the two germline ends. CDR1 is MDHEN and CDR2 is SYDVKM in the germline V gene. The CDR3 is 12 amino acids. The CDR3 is CASSFQGSSYTF. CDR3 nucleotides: TGTGCCAGCAGTTTTCAGGGATCGAGCTACACCTTC.

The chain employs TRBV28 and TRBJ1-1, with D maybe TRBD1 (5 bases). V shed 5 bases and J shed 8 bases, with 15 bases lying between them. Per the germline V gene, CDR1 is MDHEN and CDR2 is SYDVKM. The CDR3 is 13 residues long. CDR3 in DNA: TGTGCCAGCAGTCCCCCGGGGGGAGCCGAAGCTTTCTTT. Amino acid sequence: CASSPPGGAEAFF.